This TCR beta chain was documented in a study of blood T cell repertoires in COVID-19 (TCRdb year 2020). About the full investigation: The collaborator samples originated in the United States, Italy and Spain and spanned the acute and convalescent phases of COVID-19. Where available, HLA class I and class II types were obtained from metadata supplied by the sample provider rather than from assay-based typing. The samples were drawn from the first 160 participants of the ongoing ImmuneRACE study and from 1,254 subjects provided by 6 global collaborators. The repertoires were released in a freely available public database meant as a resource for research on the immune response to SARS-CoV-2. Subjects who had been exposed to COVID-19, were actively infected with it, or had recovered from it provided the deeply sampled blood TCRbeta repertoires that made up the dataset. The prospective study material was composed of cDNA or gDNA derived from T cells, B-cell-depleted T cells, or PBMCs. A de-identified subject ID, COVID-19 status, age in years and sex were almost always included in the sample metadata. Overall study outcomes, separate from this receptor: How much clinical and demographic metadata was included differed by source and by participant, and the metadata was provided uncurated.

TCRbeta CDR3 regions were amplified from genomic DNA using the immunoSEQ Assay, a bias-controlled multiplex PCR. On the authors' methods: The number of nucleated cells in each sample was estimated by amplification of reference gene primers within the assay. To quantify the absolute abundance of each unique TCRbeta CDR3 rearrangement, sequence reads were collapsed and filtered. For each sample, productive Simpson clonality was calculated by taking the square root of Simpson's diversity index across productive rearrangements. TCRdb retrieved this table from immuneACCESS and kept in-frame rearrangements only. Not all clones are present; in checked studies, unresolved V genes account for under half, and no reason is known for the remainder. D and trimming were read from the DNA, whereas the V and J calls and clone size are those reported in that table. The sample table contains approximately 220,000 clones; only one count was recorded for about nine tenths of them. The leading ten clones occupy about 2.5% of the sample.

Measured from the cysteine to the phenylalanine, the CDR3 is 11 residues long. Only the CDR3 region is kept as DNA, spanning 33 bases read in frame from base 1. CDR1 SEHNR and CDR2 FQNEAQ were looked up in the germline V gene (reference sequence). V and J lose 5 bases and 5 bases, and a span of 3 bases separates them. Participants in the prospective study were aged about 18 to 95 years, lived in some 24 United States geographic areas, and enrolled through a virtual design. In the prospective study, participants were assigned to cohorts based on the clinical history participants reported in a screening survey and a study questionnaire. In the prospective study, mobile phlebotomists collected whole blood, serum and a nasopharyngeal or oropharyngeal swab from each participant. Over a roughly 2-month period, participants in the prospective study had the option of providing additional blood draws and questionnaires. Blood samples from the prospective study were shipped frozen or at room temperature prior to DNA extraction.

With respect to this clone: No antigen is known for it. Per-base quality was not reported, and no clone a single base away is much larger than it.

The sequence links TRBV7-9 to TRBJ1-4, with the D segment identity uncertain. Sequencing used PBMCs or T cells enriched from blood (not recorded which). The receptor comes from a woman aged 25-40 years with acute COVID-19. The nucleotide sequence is TGTGCCAGCAGCCTGAATGAAAAACTGTTTTTT. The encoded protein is CASSLNEKLFF.